Below are 8 T cell receptor beta chains sequenced from a single sample in a study of blood T cell repertoires in COVID-19. The method was immunoSEQ multiplex PCR; TCRdb's version includes in-frame clones alone and lacks a portion of them. There are about 64,000 clones in the sample; around 90% occur only once, and approximately 1.6% lies in the top ten. The sequenced sample was peripheral blood. These receptors all come from a human donor in a cohort sampled during active COVID-19.

The chain links TRBV2 to TRBJ2-2, with D possibly matching TRBD1 (5 bases). This CDR3 contains 15 residues. With 2 bases removed from V and 4 bases from J, the gap between germline ends came to 11 bases. CDR1 and CDR2 from the germline V gene are SNHLY and FYNNEI. CDR3 sequence (DNA): TGTGCCAGCAGTGAATTGGTGGGGCCCACCGGGGAGCTGTTTTTT. Translation gives CASSELVGPTGELFF. Together with reference TRBV2 and TRBJ2-2, the CDR3 gives the full variable domain: EPEVTQTPSHQVTQMGQEVILRCVPISNHLYFYWYRQILGQKVEFLVSFYNNEISEKSEIFDDQFSVERPDGSNFTLKIRSTKLEDSAMYFCASSELVGPTGELFFGEGSRLTVL.

The V and J genes are TRBV3-1 (or the pseudogene TRBV3-2) and TRBJ2-1; 8 bases match TRBD2. In germline, CDR1 is LGHDT, CDR2 YNNKEL (reference sequence). The CDR3 length is 16 residues. The V segment lost 0 bases and the J segment 2 bases; nucleotides outside the gene matches: 3. The chain's CDR3 is CASSQEVAGPYNEQFF. For the CDR3, the DNA is TGTGCCAGCAGCCAAGAGGTAGCGGGACCCTACAATGAGCAGTTCTTC.

V gene TRBV11-3 combines with J gene TRBJ1-2; D is undetermined. Germline V gene data show CDR1 as SGHNT and CDR2 as YENEEA. Trimming pared 4 bases from V and 6 bases from J, leaving 12 bases between. CDR3 size: 13 residues. The CDR3, as DNA: TGTGCCAGCAGCTCCCACCCCCGGGATGGCTACACCTTC. It is translated as CASSSHPRDGYTF.

This clone was seen a handful of times. The chain recombines TRBV7-2 with TRBJ2-1; 8 bases match TRBD2. Trimming took 4 bases from V and 5 from J; bases not matched to a gene: 7. This CDR3 has 15 residues. The germline V gene has CDR1 SGHTA and CDR2 FQGNSA. CDR3 protein: CASSWGTSGNNEQFF. CDR3 in DNA: TGTGCCAGCAGCTGGGGAACTAGCGGAAACAATGAGCAGTTCTTC.

This clone was seen just once. V gene TRBV5-6 combines with J gene TRBJ2-6; 8 bases fit TRBD1. The CDR3 sequence is 15 residues long. Germline CDR1 SGHDT, CDR2 YYEEEE. V was clipped by 5 bases and J by 5 bases; unmatched bases: 6. The CDR3: CASSPDRVRANVLTF. CDR3 in DNA: TGTGCCAGCAGTCCGGACAGGGTAAGGGCCAACGTCCTGACTTTC.

The V gene is TRBV5-1, the J gene TRBJ1-5; 9 bases match TRBD1. The CDR3 length is 14 residues. The junction had 1 base not matched to a gene; V was cut back by 2 bases and J by 4 bases. Germline V lookup: CDR1 SGHRS, CDR2 YFSETQ. CDR3: CASSLGTGNQPQHF. For the CDR3, the DNA is TGCGCCAGCAGCTTAGGGACAGGGAATCAGCCCCAGCATTTT. The full variable domain, its missing parts supplied by reference TRBV5-1 and TRBJ1-5, is KAGVTQTPRYLIKTRGQQVTLSCSPISGHRSVSWYQQTPGQGLQFLFEYFSETQRNKGNFPGRFSGRQFSNSRSEMNVSTLELGDSALYLCASSLGTGNQPQHFGDGTRLSIL.

This chain uses TRBV7-9 with TRBJ1-2; D unresolved. The CDR3 has 12 amino acids. Germline CDR1 and CDR2: SEHNR and FQNEAQ (reference sequence). V dropped 3 bases and J dropped 7 bases, with 9 bases sitting between them. CDR3 region: CASSFEQLGYTF. In DNA, the CDR3 is TGTGCCAGCAGCTTTGAACAGCTTGGCTACACCTTC.

This chain connects TRBV7-2 to TRBJ1-5; TRBD1 might be the D (5 bases). The germline CDR1 and CDR2 sequences are SGHTA and FQGNSA. Trimming stripped 5 bases from V and 1 base from J, with 21 bases between. There are 18 residues in the CDR3. In DNA, the CDR3 is TGTGCCAGCAGCGACGGGACGGCGCGGGGCGGGAGCAATCAGCCCCAGCATTTT. Translation: CASSDGTARGGSNQPQHF.